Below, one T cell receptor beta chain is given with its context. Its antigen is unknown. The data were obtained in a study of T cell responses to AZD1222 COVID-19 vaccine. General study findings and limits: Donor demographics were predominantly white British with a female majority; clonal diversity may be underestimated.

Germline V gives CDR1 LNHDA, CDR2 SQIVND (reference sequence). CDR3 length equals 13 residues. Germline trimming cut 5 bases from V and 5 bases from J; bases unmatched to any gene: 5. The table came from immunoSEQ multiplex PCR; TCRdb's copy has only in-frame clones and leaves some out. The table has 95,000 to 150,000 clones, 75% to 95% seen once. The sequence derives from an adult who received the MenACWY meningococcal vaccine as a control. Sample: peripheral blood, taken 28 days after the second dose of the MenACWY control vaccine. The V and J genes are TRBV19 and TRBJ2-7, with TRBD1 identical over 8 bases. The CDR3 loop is CASSRDRGDEQYF. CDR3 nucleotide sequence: TGTGCCAGTAGTCGAGACAGGGGCGACGAGCAGTACTTC.